The 3 T cell receptor beta chains listed next were all sequenced from one sample in a study of blood T cells in healthy people across ages (dated by TCRdb to the mid-2010s). Library method: 5' RACE. Sequencing used an Illumina HiSeq 2500. A second roughly 6 to 11 cycle PCR used a sample-barcoded 5' primer and a J-beta primer mix. Through fastp at Q25 and MiXCR, TCRdb rebuilt clones from the public reads, retaining in-frame beta chains. Rows with one shared CDR3 protein collapse into an entry with the most common genes and DNA. In all, the sample holds fewer than 1,000,000 distinct CDR3 sequences, and roughly 46% of those were seen once. Of the sample, 15% to 20% falls within the top ten clones. The material sequenced was blood. These receptors were taken from a man older than 75 in good health.

This chain connects TRBV28 to TRBJ2-3, with 7 bases fitting TRBD2. The ends lost 3 bases at V and 4 bases at J; junction bases unmatched: 4. The CDR3 runs 14 residues. Per the germline V gene, CDR1 is MDHEN and CDR2 is SYDVKM. For the CDR3, the DNA is TGTGCCAGCAGTTTTGCGGGAGAGGCAGATACGCAGTATTTT. Its protein product is CASSFAGEADTQYF.

DNA for the CDR3: TGTGCCAGCAGTCCCAGAGAGGCTCTGAGTGGCTTTGGCTATGGCTACACCTTC. Its translation: CASSPREALSGFGYGYTF. The chain recombines TRBV27 with TRBJ1-2; D is unclear. Germline CDR1 reads MNHEY; CDR2 reads SMNVEV (reference sequence). Trimming stripped 5 bases from V and 4 bases from J, with 26 bases between. This CDR3 region has 18 residues.

This clonotype occurred a few times. This chain connects TRBV29-1 to TRBJ1-2, with 7 bases lining up with TRBD1. The length of the CDR3 is 11 residues. V lost 1 base and J lost 13; bases outside the gene matches: 6. The germline CDR1 and CDR2 sequences are SQVTM and ANQGSEA. The CDR3 sequence is CSVEVDRLGTF. The CDR3, as DNA: TGCAGCGTTGAAGTGGACAGGCTAGGCACCTTC.